The T cell receptor (beta chain) under discussion was sequenced for a study of T cell changes during pregnancy in multiple sclerosis (dated by TCRdb to the late 2010s). Notes on the research overall: The study looked at changes in the T cell repertoire across pregnancy in women with multiple sclerosis.

The method was the immunoSEQ multiplex PCR assay. In TCRdb, the immuneACCESS table is reduced to in-frame sequences with V and J assigned. These tables do not hold every clone; where another copy was compared, an unresolved V gene accounts for under half, and the others remain unexplained. Across this sample there are over 50,000 clones, with 90% seen only once. The ten largest clones capture 2.2% of the sample. On this clone: Which antigen it targets is not known. Qualities for individual bases were not recorded, and no much larger clone is one base off.

Trimmed from V: 4 bases; trimmed from J: 7 bases; junction bases lacking a gene match: 3. According to the germline V gene, CDR1 reads SQVTM and CDR2 reads ANQGSEA. Its CDR3 holds 13 amino acids, cysteine through phenylalanine. CDR3 DNA only is kept here, 39 bases in frame from base 1. The rearranged chain carries TRBV29-1 and TRBJ2-2; 10 bases in the junction line up with TRBD1. The sequenced sample was peripheral blood, obtained in the first trimester of pregnancy. The clonotype comes from a female donor in good health, enrolled as a control in a pregnancy study. The DNA sequence is TGCAGCGTTGGACAGGGGGCGGGCGGGGAGCTGTTTTTT. The translation is CSVGQGAGGELFF.